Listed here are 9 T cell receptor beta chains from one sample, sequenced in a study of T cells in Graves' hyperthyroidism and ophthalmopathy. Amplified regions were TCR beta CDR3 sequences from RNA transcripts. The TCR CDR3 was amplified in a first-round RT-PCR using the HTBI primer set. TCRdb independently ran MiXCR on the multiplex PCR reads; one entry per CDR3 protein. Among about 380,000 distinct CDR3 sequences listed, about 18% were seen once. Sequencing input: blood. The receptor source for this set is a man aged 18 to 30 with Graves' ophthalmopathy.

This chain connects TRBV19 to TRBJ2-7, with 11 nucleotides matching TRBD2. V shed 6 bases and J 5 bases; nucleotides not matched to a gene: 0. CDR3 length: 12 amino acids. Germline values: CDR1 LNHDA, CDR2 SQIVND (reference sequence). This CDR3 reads CASRTSGDEQYF. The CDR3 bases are TGTGCCAGTAGGACTAGCGGGGACGAGCAGTACTTC.

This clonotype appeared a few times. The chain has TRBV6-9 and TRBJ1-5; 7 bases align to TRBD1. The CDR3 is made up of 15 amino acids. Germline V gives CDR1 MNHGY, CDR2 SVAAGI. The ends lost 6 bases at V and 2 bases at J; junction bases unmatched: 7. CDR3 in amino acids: CASRGLQGRNQPQHF. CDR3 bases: TGTGCCAGCAGGGGCCTACAGGGGCGCAATCAGCCCCAGCATTTT.

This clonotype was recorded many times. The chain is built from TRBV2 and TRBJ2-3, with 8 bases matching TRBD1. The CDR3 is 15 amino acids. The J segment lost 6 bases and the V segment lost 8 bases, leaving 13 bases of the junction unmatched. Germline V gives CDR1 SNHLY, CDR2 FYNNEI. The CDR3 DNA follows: TGTGCCAGCTTAGACCGGGACAGGTTCAGGGATACGCAGTATTTT. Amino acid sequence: CASLDRDRFRDTQYF.

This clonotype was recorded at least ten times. The DNA of the CDR3 is TGTGCCAGCAGCTTAGACTCGATGGCCCTGGCGGAGGAGACCCAGTACTTC. Amino acids: CASSLDSMALAEETQYF. This sequence joins TRBV11-2 and TRBJ2-5; no definite D call. V was clipped by 0 bases and J by 5 bases, with 19 bases between them. The V gene's germline CDR1 is SGHAT and CDR2 FQNNGV. This CDR3 has 17 amino acids.

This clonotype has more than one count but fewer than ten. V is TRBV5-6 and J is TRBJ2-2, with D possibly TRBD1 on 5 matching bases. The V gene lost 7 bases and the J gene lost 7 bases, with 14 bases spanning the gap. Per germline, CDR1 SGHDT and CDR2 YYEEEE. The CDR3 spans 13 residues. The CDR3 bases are TGTGCCAGCCACCCCCCGACAGACGGGGAGCTGTTTTTT. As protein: CASHPPTDGELFF.

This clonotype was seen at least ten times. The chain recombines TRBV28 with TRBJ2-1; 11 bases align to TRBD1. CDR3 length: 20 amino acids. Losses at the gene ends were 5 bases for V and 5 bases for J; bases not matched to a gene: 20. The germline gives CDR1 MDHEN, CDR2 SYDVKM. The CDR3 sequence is CASSPIGQGAFKRQDNEQFF. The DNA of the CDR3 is TGTGCCAGCAGTCCCATCGGACAGGGGGCGTTTAAGCGGCAAGACAATGAGCAGTTCTTC.

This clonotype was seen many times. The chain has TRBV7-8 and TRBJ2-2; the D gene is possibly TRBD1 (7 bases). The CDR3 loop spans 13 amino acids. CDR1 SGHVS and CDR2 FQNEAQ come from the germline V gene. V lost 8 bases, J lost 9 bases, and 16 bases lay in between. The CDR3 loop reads CASGMEGARELFF. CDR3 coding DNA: TGTGCCAGCGGGATGGAGGGGGCGCGGGAGCTGTTTTTT.

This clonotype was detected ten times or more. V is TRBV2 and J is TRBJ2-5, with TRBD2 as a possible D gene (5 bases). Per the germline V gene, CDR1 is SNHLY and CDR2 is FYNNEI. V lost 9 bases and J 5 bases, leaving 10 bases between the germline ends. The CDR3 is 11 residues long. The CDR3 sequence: CASSAGETQYF. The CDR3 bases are TGTGCCAGTAGCGCTGGGGAGACCCAGTACTTC.

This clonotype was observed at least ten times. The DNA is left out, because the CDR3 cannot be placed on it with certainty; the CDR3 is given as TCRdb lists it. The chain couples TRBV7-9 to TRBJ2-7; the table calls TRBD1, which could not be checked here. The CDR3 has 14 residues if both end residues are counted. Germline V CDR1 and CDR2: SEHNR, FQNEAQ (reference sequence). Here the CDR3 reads CASSFRARGYEQYF.